The T cell receptor (beta chain) described here comes from a study of CD8 T cells in Susac syndrome. The CDR3 consists of 13 residues. V lost 7 bases, J lost 6 bases, and 18 bases lay in between. Looked up from germline, CDR1 is SQVTM and CDR2 is ANQGSEA. When the RNA was reverse transcribed, random hexamers were used with an input of roughly 0.45 to 1 ug. An immunoSEQ multiplex PCR amplified TCR beta CDR3 over 54 Vbeta and 13 Jbeta. In TCRdb, the immunoSEQ multiplex PCR reads were re-called with MiXCR into one record per CDR3 protein. Seen here are approximately 75,000 distinct CDR3 sequences, about 95% observed once, and the top ten hold over 0.2%. High-throughput TCR beta sequencing covered peripheral CD8+ and CD4+ T cells. Controls were healthy donors chosen to match patients in age and sex. TEMRA cells were FACS-enriched, while CD8+ and CD4+ T cells were negatively isolated.

Sample: CD8+ T cells from PBMCs. This clonotype was sampled from a human donor in good health. The chain links TRBV29-1 to TRBJ1-2; D call uncertain. CDR3 residues: CSADAVGANGYTF. CDR3 in DNA: TGCAGCGCCGACGCAGTAGGTGCCAATGGCTACACCTTC.